This paragraph covers one T cell receptor (beta chain) sequence. These data originate in a study of cytomegalovirus exposure and HLA in healthy donors. The CDR3 totals 11 residues. V lost 4 bases to trimming and J lost 15 bases; unmatched junction nucleotides: 3. Germline lookup yields CDR1 SGHRS and CDR2 YFSETQ. With 60 Vbeta and 13 Jbeta primers, the PCR was carried out. Only in-frame clones appear in the TCRdb table, and some are missing; sequencing was by immunoSEQ multiplex PCR. The table shows approximately 170,000 clones, with 83% occurring only once. This receptor was identified in a man in his fifties or sixties in good health and CMV-seropositive. Sequencing input: PBMCs. The J gene is TRBJ1-6, the V gene TRBV5-1; TRBD1 aligns across 8 bases. The CDR3 bases are TGCGCCAGCAGCAACGGGACAGGCCTCCACTTT. This gives the protein CASSNGTGLHF.